This TCR beta chain is from a study of cytomegalovirus exposure and HLA in healthy donors. At the level of the study: In a later analysis, the roughly 120 validation repertoires were reported to have used the same platform as the 600 to 800 first-cohort repertoires. General study points: Confirmation in vitro established that three CMV-associated chains were specific for CMV antigens. Cytomegalovirus-associated status was assigned to approximately 160 TCR beta chains.

The validation cohort, a group of 100 to 150 subjects, included the donors and was separate from the approximately 670-subject first cohort. Germline V gene lookup returns CDR1 SGHTA and CDR2 FQGTGA. This CDR3 has 15 residues. Losses at the gene ends were 4 bases for V and 5 bases for J; bases not matched to a gene: 6. As to this clone: Antigen unknown.

Profiled with immunoSEQ multiplex PCR; TCRdb holds only in-frame clones, not every one. Of 120,000 to 150,000 clones detected, 70% to 90% appear once; the ten largest clones hold 2.5% to 4%. The origin of this receptor is a young woman in good health and CMV-seropositive. The gene calls are TRBV7-3 and TRBJ1-1, with TRBD1 matching over 11 bases. What was sequenced was PBMCs. DNA for the CDR3: TGTGCCAGCAGCTCGGACAGGGGGCGGAGGACTGAAGCTTTCTTT. Amino acid sequence: CASSSDRGRRTEAFF.